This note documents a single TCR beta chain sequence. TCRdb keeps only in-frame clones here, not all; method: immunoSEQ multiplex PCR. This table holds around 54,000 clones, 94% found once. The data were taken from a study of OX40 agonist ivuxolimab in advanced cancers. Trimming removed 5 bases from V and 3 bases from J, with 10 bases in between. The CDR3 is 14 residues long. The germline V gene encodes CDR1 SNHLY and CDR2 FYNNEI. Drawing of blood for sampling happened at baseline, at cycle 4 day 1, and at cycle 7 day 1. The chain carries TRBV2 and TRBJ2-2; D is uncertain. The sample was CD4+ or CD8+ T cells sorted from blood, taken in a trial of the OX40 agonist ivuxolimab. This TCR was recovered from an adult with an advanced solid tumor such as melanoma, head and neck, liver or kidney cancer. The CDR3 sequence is CASSPWEDTGELFF. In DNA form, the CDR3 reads TGTGCCAGCAGTCCATGGGAAGACACCGGGGAGCTGTTTTTT.